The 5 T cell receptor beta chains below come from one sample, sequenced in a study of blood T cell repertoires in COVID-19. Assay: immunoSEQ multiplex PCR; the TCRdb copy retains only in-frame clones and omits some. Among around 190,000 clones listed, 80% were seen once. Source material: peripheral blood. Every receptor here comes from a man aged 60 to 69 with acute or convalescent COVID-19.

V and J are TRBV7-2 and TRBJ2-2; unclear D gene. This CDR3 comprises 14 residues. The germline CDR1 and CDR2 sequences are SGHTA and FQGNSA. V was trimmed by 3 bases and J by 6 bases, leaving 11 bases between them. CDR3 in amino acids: CASSLTIRAGELFF. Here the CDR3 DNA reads TGTGCCAGCAGCTTGACCATTCGGGCCGGGGAGCTGTTTTTT. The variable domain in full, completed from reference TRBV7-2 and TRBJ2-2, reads GAGVSQSPSNKVTEKGKDVELRCDPISGHTALYWYRQSLGQGLEFLIYFQGNSAPDKSGLPSDRFSAERTGGSVSTLTIQRTQQEDSAVYLCASSLTIRAGELFFGEGSRLTVL.

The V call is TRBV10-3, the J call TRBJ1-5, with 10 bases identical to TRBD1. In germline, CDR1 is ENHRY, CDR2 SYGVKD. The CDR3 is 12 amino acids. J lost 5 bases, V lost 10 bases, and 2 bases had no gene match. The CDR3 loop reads CASGTGDQPQHF. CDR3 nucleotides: TGTGCCAGCGGGACAGGGGATCAGCCCCAGCATTTT.

The CDR3 here is CSASLDTQGRGPQHF. CDR3 nucleotide sequence: TGCAGTGCTAGTCTGGACACCCAGGGGAGAGGGCCCCAGCATTTT. The chain carries TRBV20-1 and TRBJ1-5; a possible D gene is TRBD1 (6 bases). The V gene lost 3 bases and the J gene lost 9 bases, with 21 bases spanning the gap. CDR1 and CDR2 (germline): DFQATT, SNEGSKA (reference sequence). This CDR3 has 15 residues.

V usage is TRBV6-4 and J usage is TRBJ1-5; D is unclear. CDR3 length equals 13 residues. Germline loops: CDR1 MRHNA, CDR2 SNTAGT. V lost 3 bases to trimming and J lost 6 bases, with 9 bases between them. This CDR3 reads CASSEEEGQPQHF. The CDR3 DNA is TGTGCCAGCAGTGAAGAGGAGGGTCAGCCCCAGCATTTT.

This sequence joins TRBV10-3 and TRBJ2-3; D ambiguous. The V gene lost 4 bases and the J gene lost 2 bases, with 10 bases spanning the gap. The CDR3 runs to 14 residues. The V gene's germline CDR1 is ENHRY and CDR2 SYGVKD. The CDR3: CAISVGDFTDTQYF. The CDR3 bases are TGTGCCATCAGTGTAGGTGACTTCACAGATACGCAGTATTTT.